This entry lists 7 T cell receptor beta chains sequenced from one sample in a study of blood T cells in healthy people across ages. Sample-barcoded 5' priming and a J-beta primer mix drove a second PCR of roughly 7 to 11 cycles. In TCRdb, the 5' RACE reads were re-called with MiXCR into one record per CDR3 protein. The table has some 1.1 million distinct CDR3 sequences, roughly two fifths seen once; the top ten hold 13%. The sequenced material came from blood. The receptors here all came from a young man in good health.

This clonotype was detected once. The chain joins TRBV6-6 to TRBJ2-3; D not resolved. The CDR3 totals 11 residues. The germline CDR1 and CDR2 sequences are MNHNY and SVGAGI (reference sequence). V was cut by 9 bases and J by 2 bases, with 6 bases left in between. The CDR3 sequence is CASTATDTQYF. The CDR3 nucleotides are TGTGCCAGTACAGCCACAGATACGCAGTATTTT.

This clonotype was detected a few times. The J gene is TRBJ2-3, the V gene TRBV6-5, with D tentatively TRBD1 (6 bases). CDR1 is MNHEY and CDR2 is SVGAGI in the germline V gene. Between the trimmed V and J ends, which lost 4 bases and 0 bases, there was a span of 17 bases. This CDR3 region has 17 residues. CDR3 coding DNA: TGTGCCAGCAGTTCCAGCCTTTGGGACAAAAGCACAGATACGCAGTATTTT. Amino acid sequence: CASSSSLWDKSTDTQYF.

This rearrangement joins TRBV7-9 to TRBJ2-3; 7 bases align to TRBD1. The CDR3 contains 15 residues. The V and J ends lost 5 bases and 1 base, in that order; junction bases with no gene match: 6. The germline V gene has CDR1 SEHNR and CDR2 FQNEAQ (reference sequence). The CDR3 sequence is CASSQQGFGTDTQYF. CDR3 DNA sequence: TGTGCCAGCAGCCAACAGGGGTTCGGCACAGATACGCAGTATTTT.

The DNA of the CDR3 is TGTGCCAGCATTCTCGGGACAGAAGGTGAAAAACTGTTTTTT. Encoded protein: CASILGTEGEKLFF. The genes are TRBV2 and TRBJ1-4; 7 bases are shared with TRBD1. CDR3 length equals 14 residues. With V trimmed by 7 bases and J by 7 bases, 9 bases remained unmatched. The germline V gene has CDR1 SNHLY and CDR2 FYNNEI.

The chain joins TRBV4-2 to TRBJ1-2; 9 bases line up with TRBD1. Trimming removed 2 bases from V and 4 bases from J; junction bases left unmatched: 5. CDR3 size: 15 residues. CDR1 is LGHNA and CDR2 is YNFKEQ in the germline V gene. The CDR3 sequence: CASSQSGQGTYGYTF. For the CDR3, the DNA is TGTGCCAGCAGCCAATCGGGACAGGGTACCTATGGCTACACCTTC.

This clonotype was picked up a small number of times. The V and J genes are TRBV10-3 and TRBJ1-1; D gene uncertain. V was pared by 3 bases and J by 3 bases, with 14 bases between. Germline V gene data show CDR1 as ENHRY and CDR2 as SYGVKD. The CDR3 contains 15 residues. CDR3 DNA: TGTGCCATCAGTGATGGCCCTGCCCGGTACACTGAAGCTTTCTTT. Its translation is CAISDGPARYTEAFF.

The V and J genes are TRBV5-1 and TRBJ1-4; 9 positions match TRBD1. After removal of 0 bases from V and 3 bases from J, the junction contained 0 bases not matched to a gene. CDR1 and CDR2 from the germline V gene are SGHRS and YFSETQ. There are 15 residues in the CDR3. In DNA, the CDR3 is TGCGCCAGCAGCTTGGGGACAGGGGCTAATGAAAAACTGTTTTTT. This translates into CASSLGTGANEKLFF.